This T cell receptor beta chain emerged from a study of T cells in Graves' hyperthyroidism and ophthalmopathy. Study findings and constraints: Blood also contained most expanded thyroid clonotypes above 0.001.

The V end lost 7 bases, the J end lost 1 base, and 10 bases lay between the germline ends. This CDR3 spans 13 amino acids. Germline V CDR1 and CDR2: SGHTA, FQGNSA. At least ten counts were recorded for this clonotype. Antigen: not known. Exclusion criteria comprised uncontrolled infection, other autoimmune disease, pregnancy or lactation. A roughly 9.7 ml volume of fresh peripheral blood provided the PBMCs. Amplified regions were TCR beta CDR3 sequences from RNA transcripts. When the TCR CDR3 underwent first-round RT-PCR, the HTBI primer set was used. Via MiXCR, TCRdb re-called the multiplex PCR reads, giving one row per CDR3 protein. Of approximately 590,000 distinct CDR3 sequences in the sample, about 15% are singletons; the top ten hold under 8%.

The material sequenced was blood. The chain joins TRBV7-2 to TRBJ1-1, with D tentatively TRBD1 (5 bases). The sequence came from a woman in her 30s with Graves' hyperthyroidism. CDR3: CASTRQSNTEAFF. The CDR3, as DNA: TGTGCCAGCACGAGACAGTCGAACACTGAAGCTTTCTTT.